The clone carrying this T cell receptor beta chain was recorded many times. TCRdb called the 5' RACE reads again in MiXCR, with one record for every CDR3 protein. The sample contains approximately 50,000 distinct CDR3 sequences, 12% of which appear only once. This specimen comes from a study of early T cells in non-severe SARS-CoV-2 infection. Germline V gene lookup returns CDR1 MDHEN and CDR2 SYDVKM. CDR3 size: 15 residues. V was shortened by 8 bases and J by 4 bases, with 21 bases between the two germline ends. The TCR was taken from an adult who was a healthcare worker with PCR-confirmed SARS-CoV-2 infection or an uninfected control (not recorded which). The rearrangement links TRBV28 to TRBJ2-7; D could derive from TRBD1 or TRBD2 (6 bases each). The sequencing used whole blood, collected at baseline. In DNA form, the CDR3 reads TGTGCCAGCGGCCCGGGGGTGGGGACAAAATACGAGCAGTACTTC. Residues: CASGPGVGTKYEQYF.